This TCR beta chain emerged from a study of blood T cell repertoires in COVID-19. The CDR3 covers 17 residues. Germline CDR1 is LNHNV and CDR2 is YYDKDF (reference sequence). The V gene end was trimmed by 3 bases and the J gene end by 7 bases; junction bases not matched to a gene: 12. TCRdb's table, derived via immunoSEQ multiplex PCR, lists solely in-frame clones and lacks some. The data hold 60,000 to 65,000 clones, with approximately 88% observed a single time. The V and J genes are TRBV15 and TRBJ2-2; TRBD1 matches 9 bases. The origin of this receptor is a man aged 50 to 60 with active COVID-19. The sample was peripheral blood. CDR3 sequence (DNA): TGTGCCACCAGCAGCGACTTTTGGGACAGGGTTGGCGGGGAGCTGTTTTTT. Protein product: CATSSDFWDRVGGELFF.